The TCR beta chain described here comes from a study of shared clonotypes between healthy human individuals (dated by TCRdb to 2020 to 2021). Notes on the research overall: The cohort included a few men and a couple of women between 18 and 49 years of age. For each donor, CD4 naive and CD4 memory were each run on three plates, CD8 naive on two plates, and CD8 memory on one plate. To estimate repertoire size and how much clonotypes are shared between individuals, the study performed deep sequencing of blood TCR repertoires from 4 to 6 healthy adults. To increase sequencing depth and limit assay-specific biases, different laboratories used diverse techniques to prepare libraries and sequence TCR repertoires. Each donor's leukapheresis produced roughly between roughly 0.9 and 9 billion PBMCs.

Using the deep immunoSEQ assay, multiplex PCR amplified TCR CDR3 regions from genomic DNA. Extracted genomic DNA from each cell subset was spread evenly across all wells of several immunoSEQ 96-well plates, with each plate serving as a replicate. For sorted subsets, 200 to 250 ng of genomic DNA, equivalent to 30,000 or so T cell genomes, went into each replicate PCR. Purified libraries were quantified with a Qubit 3.0 fluorometer, sized on a Bioanalyzer 2100, and re-quantified with the KAPA Library Quantification kit. Every immunoSEQ 96-well plate was sequenced on a dedicated single-read 150-cycle Illumina NextSeq 550 flow cell. The study's own analysis went as follows. Because the immunoSEQ output included only junctional sequences and no quality scores, the filtering could not be the same as the filtering used for full-length reads. To assign V/J genes and CDR3, sequences were annotated against IMGT germline references using PyIR, a Python wrapper for IgBLAST v1.9. Reads were filtered out if the reads had weak V/J assignments (E-value above 1e-6), no CDR3, stop codons, out-of-frame junctions, or ambiguous translated residues. V3J clonotypes were defined as sequences sharing the same inferred V gene, J gene, and CDR3 amino acid sequence. Percentage overlap between repertoires was calculated by dividing the number of shared unique clonotypes by the size of the smaller repertoire. Three approaches were used to assess repertoire richness: RTK rarefaction, the Chao1 estimator, and Recon v2.1 estimates of unobserved clonotypes. OLGA was used to compute generation probabilities for all TCRbeta clonotypes that the gDNA method yielded from several donors. TCRdb re-hosts the immuneACCESS table, in-frame sequences only. Its copies lack some clones; in the studies checked, an unresolved V gene accounts for under half of them, and the cause for the rest is not known. V and J calls and clone size are copied from that table; D and trimming were computed from the DNA. In all, the sample holds about 2.2 million clones, and roughly 91% of those were seen once. The ten top clones hold roughly 1.8% of the sample.

Via the germline V gene (reference sequence), CDR1 is LNHNV and CDR2 YYDKDF. At the junction V is shortened by 5 bases and J by 3 bases, with 14 bases in between. From the cysteine through the phenylalanine, the CDR3 covers 15 amino acids. CDR3 DNA only is kept here, 45 bases in frame from base 1. CD8 naive samples were CD45RO-negative cells positively selected for CCR7, giving a CD45RA+CCR7+ population that excluded TemRA cells. Donors were healthy HIV-negative adults with no recently reported acute infections or vaccinations. Only Caucasian adults living in Nashville, Tennessee, USA were represented among the donors. Blood was collected by leukapheresis, and PBMCs were isolated by Ficoll-Histopaque density gradient centrifugation and then cryopreserved in liquid nitrogen vapor phase. Purity and quantity of every magnetically sorted T cell population were checked by analytical flow cytometry. Each sorted fraction had its genomic DNA isolated and then quantified by UV absorbance on a Nanodrop 2000c.

Results the study describes overall, beyond this receptor: The genetic and exposure-history diversity represented was limited by the small number of donors. About 4.5% of naive CD4, around 4% of naive CD8, about 2.1% of memory CD4, and 0.4% of memory CD8 clonotypes were shared across several donors. Sampling was restricted to blood, and TCR repertoires in tissue are likely to differ from TCR repertoires in blood. Based on pairwise subsampling, the degree of clonotype sharing among donors was expected to be affected by sequencing depth. Higher generation probabilities were observed for clonotypes shared by all four sorted-subset donors than for non-shared clonotypes. Incomplete sequencing was indicated by rarefaction of sorted-subset datasets, despite the large sequencing depth. Larger estimated clonotype richness was generally found for naive subsets than for memory subsets.

Remarks on this clone: No antigen is known for it. Within one base of it there is no much larger clone, and no base qualities were kept.

This TCR came from a man aged 18-30 years in good health. Some clones in this sample may be carry-over from other donors' samples. The sample taken for sequencing was naive CD8+ T cells from PBMCs. Reading the label with the study, this specimen's cell subset or site is: CD45RA+CCR7+. The rearranged segments are TRBV15 and TRBJ2-1; the D gene identity is not certain. The CDR3 sequence is CATSRYRAYYNEQFF. DNA sequence: TGTGCCACCAGCCGATACCGGGCTTACTACAATGAGCAGTTCTTC.